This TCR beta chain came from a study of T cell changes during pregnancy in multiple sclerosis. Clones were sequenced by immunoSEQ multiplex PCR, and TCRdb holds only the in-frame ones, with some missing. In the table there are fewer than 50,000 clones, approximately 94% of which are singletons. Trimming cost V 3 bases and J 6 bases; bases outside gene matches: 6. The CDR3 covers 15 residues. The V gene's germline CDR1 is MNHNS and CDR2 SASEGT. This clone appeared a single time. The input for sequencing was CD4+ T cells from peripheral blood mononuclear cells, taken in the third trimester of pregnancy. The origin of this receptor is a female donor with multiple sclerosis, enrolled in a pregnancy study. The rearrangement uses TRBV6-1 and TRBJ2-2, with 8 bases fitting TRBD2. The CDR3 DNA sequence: TGTGCCAGCAGTGACCAGCGGGAGATAGCCGGGGAGCTGTTTTTT. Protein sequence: CASSDQREIAGELFF.